These 8 T cell receptor beta chains were sequenced from one sample in a study of graft-versus-host responses after intestinal transplantation. These receptors have no known antigen. This table comes from immunoSEQ multiplex PCR, and its TCRdb copy is limited to in-frame clones, with some not included. The data contain some 90,000 clones, under 95% of them singletons. Source: unstimulated CD8+ T cells sorted from spleen or lymph node cells, taken before transplant. The receptors originated from a human donor who was the organ donor for an intestinal transplant.

The chain combines TRBV11-2 with TRBJ1-5; 8 nucleotides agree with TRBD1. Trimming cost V 5 bases and J 0 bases; bases outside gene matches: 6. The V gene's germline CDR1 is SGHAT and CDR2 FQNNGV. The length of the CDR3 is 16 residues. CDR3 in amino acids: CASSPLTGVSNQPQHF. The CDR3 nucleotides read TGTGCCAGCAGCCCCCTGACAGGGGTTAGCAATCAGCCCCAGCATTTT.

The chain has TRBV1 and TRBJ2-1; TRBD2 is the table's D call and was not checked against the DNA. TRBV1 is tagged as a pseudogene. This CDR3 is 16 amino acids long. The chain's CDR3 is CTSSQDSLAAYNEQFF. CDR3 DNA: TGCACCAGCAGCCAAGATTCGTTAGCGGCGTACAATGAGCAGTTCTTC.

The gene calls are TRBV4-1 and TRBJ2-1; D is perhaps TRBD1 (6 bases). V shed 5 bases and J shed 7 bases, with 9 bases lying between them. The CDR3 is 12 amino acids. Germline loops: CDR1 MGHRA, CDR2 YSYEKL. The CDR3 DNA reads as TGCGCCAGCAGCTATCAGGGGAATGAGCAGTTCTTC. Amino acids: CASSYQGNEQFF.

This clone was detected only once. This sample includes further DNA sequences coding for the same CDR3. The chain couples TRBV27 to TRBJ2-7; tentative D call: TRBD1 (5 bases). Germline loops: CDR1 MNHEY, CDR2 SMNVEV (reference sequence). This CDR3 region has 14 residues. The V end was cut by 0 bases, the J end by 3 bases, with 9 bases between. Here the CDR3 reads CASSLSRGSYEQYF. Here the CDR3 DNA reads TGTGCCAGCAGTTTATCAAGGGGAAGCTACGAGCAGTACTTC.

The chain uses TRBV5-6 and TRBJ2-7, with 7 bases identical to TRBD2. CDR1 SGHDT and CDR2 YYEEEE come from the germline V gene. J lost 5 bases, V lost 3 bases, and 5 bases had no gene match. The length of the CDR3 is 13 residues. The DNA for the CDR3 is TGTGCCAGCAGCTGGAGCGGGGTCGACGAGCAGTACTTC. It translates to CASSWSGVDEQYF.

The gene calls are TRBV27 and TRBJ2-1; D is possibly TRBD2 (6 bases). Per germline, CDR1 MNHEY and CDR2 SMNVEV (reference sequence). This CDR3 has 16 residues. With 6 bases removed from V and 2 bases from J, the gap between germline ends came to 17 bases. This CDR3 is CASRRSIAVPYNEQFF. The CDR3 bases are TGTGCCAGCAGACGCTCAATAGCGGTCCCCTACAATGAGCAGTTCTTC.

This chain uses TRBV9 with TRBJ2-1; 9 nucleotides align to TRBD1. The V and J ends lost 3 bases and 7 bases, in that order; junction bases with no gene match: 8. From germline, CDR1 is SGDLS and CDR2 YYNGEE. This CDR3 is built from 15 residues. As DNA, the CDR3 is TGTGCCAGCAGCGGCCGGGACAGGGCAATTAATGAGCAGTTCTTC. Its protein is CASSGRDRAINEQFF.

The chain couples TRBV29-1 to TRBJ2-7, with 7 positions matching TRBD1. Germline V CDR1 and CDR2: SQVTM, ANQGSEA. The CDR3 is 12 amino acids. J gave up 4 bases and V 2 bases, and 2 bases lay outside the gene matches. CDR3 in amino acids: CSVETGAYEQYF. The CDR3, as DNA: TGCAGCGTTGAAACAGGGGCATACGAGCAGTACTTC.